This is a list of T cell receptor beta chains from one sample in a study of neoadjuvant anti-PD-1 for oral cavity cancer. Profiled with immunoSEQ multiplex PCR; TCRdb holds only in-frame clones, not every one. The table has more than 12,000 clones, approximately 40% seen once. Source: tumor tissue, taken after nivolumab (anti-PD-1) treatment. The receptors here all came from a person aged 40 to 85 with oral cavity squamous cell carcinoma. The CDR3 runs from the conserved cysteine through the conserved F or W. The D gene is left open where the match is weak. Only some rows state a clone size, as once, few, many or a class for expanded clones.

clone_size j_call v_call d_call cdr3_length cdr3_aa cdr3_nt
few TRBJ1-6 TRBV6-5 NA 13 CASSYRKGSPLHF TGTGCCAGCAGCTACAGGAAGGGCTCACCCCTCCACTTT
NA TRBJ2-3 TRBV28 TRBD2 15 CASSFLSGGADTQYF TGTGCCAGCAGTTTCCTCAGCGGGGGGGCAGATACGCAGTATTTT
NA TRBJ2-1 TRBV10-1 TRBD1 14 CASSGQGAYNEQFF TGCGCCAGCAGTGGACAGGGGGCTTACAATGAGCAGTTCTTC
NA TRBJ2-7 TRBV6-1 TRBD1 15 CASSEGTGWRGQQYF TGTGCCAGCAGTGAAGGGACAGGGTGGAGGGGCCAGCAGTACTTC
once TRBJ2-7 TRBV5-6 NA 14 CASSTTGRTYEQYF TGTGCCAGCAGCACTACCGGACGGACCTACGAGCAGTACTTC
few TRBJ1-3 TRBV4-3 NA 17 CASSTRRSKSSGNTIYF TGCGCCAGCAGCACTCGACGGTCCAAGAGCTCTGGAAACACCATATATTTT
NA TRBJ2-2 TRBV5-4 TRBD2 15 CASSGGLAATGELFF TGTGCCAGCAGCGGCGGACTAGCGGCCACCGGGGAGCTGTTTTTT
once TRBJ2-1 TRBV4-3 TRBD2 19 CASSPPPAGLAGPYNEQFF TGCGCCAGCAGCCCGCCACCGGCCGGACTAGCGGGGCCCTACAATGAGCAGTTCTTC
NA TRBJ1-4 TRBV7-6 TRBD1 16 CASSQGAFATNEKLFF TGTGCCAGCAGCCAGGGGGCTTTTGCAACTAATGAAAAACTGTTTTTT
NA TRBJ2-1 TRBV18 NA 17 CASSPLGPIDLYNEQFF TGTGCCAGCTCACCGTTGGGTCCAATAGACCTCTACAATGAGCAGTTCTTC
NA TRBJ1-2 TRBV6-5 TRBD1 16 CASSYFGGQGNYGYTF TGTGCCAGCAGTTACTTCGGGGGACAGGGTAACTATGGCTACACCTTC
NA TRBJ1-2 TRBV6-6 NA 14 CASSPSGVNYGYTF TGTGCCAGCAGTCCATCAGGGGTTAACTATGGCTACACCTTC
few TRBJ1-6 TRBV30 TRBD1 13 CAWRTGGDSPLHF TGTGCCTGGAGGACAGGGGGAGACTCACCCCTCCACTTT
NA TRBJ1-5 TRBV7-2 NA 13 CASSLKGNQPQHF TGTGCCAGCAGCTTGAAGGGGAATCAGCCCCAGCATTTT
NA TRBJ1-2 TRBV5-6 NA 14 CASSFTRGDYGYTF TGTGCCAGCAGCTTTACCAGGGGAGACTATGGCTACACCTTC
few TRBJ1-2 TRBV2 NA 12 CASRGGGLGYTF TGTGCCAGCAGGGGTGGGGGTCTTGGCTACACCTTC
NA TRBJ2-7 TRBV5-1 TRBD1 15 CASSLKPGQTYEQYF TGCGCCAGCAGCTTGAAACCGGGACAGACCTACGAGCAGTACTTC
NA TRBJ1-2 TRBV10-3 TRBD1 13 CAIRDRGYYGYTF TGTGCCATCAGGGACAGGGGGTACTATGGCTACACCTTC
few TRBJ1-6 TRBV19 NA 14 CASSLQFGNSPLHF TGTGCCAGTAGCCTTCAATTTGGTAATTCACCCCTCCACTTT
few TRBJ2-7 TRBV10-3 NA 13 CAISDRNSYEQYF TGTGCCATCAGCGACAGGAACTCCTACGAGCAGTACTTC
NA TRBJ1-5 TRBV7-2 NA 15 CASSLVKGSNQPQHF TGTGCCAGCAGCTTAGTCAAGGGTAGCAATCAGCCCCAGCATTTT
NA TRBJ1-3 TRBV25-1 NA 15 CASPGILGALNTIYF TGTGCCAGCCCGGGGATTCTGGGCGCATTAAACACCATATATTTT
few TRBJ2-6 TRBV6-1 NA 16 CASSDLDGSLANVLTF TGTGCCAGCAGTGACCTGGACGGATCTCTGGCCAACGTCCTGACTTTC
NA TRBJ2-3 TRBV11-2 TRBD2 16 CASSLGGGPSTDTQYF TGTGCCAGCAGCTTAGGCGGGGGGCCTAGCACAGATACGCAGTATTTT
NA TRBJ1-3 TRBV5-1 TRBD1 15 CASSPDRATGNTIYF TGCGCCAGCAGTCCGGACAGGGCGACTGGAAACACCATATATTTT
few TRBJ1-2 TRBV7-2 NA 13 CASSLVEGIGYTF TGTGCCAGCAGCTTAGTTGAAGGGATCGGCTACACCTTC